This TCR beta chain was obtained from a study of T cell responses to AZD1222 COVID-19 vaccine. Trimming pared 1 base from V and 5 bases from J, leaving 5 bases between. CDR1 is LGHDT and CDR2 is YNNKEL in the germline V gene (reference sequence). The CDR3 totals 12 residues. The protocol was immunoSEQ multiplex PCR, while the TCRdb copy is restricted to in-frame clones and leaves out a portion. The repertoire includes 80,000 to 95,000 clones, roughly 90% of them detected once, and roughly 5.1% sits in the top ten. This clonotype was obtained from an adult in good health. This rearrangement joins TRBV3-1 (or the pseudogene TRBV3-2) to TRBJ2-5; D uncertain. This material consisted of peripheral blood, taken on day 0 of MenACWY control vaccination. CDR3 sequence: CASSQAGETQYF. DNA for the CDR3: TGTGCCAGCAGCCAAGCCGGCGAGACCCAGTACTTC.